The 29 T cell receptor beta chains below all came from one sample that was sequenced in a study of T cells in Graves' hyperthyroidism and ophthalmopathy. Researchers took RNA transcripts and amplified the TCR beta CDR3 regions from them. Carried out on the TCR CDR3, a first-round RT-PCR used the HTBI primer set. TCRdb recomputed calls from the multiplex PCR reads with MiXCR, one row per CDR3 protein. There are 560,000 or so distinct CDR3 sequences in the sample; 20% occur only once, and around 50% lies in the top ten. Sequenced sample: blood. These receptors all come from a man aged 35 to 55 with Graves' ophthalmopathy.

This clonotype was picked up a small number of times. The CDR3 sequence: CSVVAVDTQYF. CDR3 DNA: TGCAGCGTTGTGGCGGTAGATACGCAGTATTTT. V usage is TRBV29-1 and J usage is TRBJ2-3, with D unresolved. This CDR3 has 11 residues. Germline assignment: CDR1 SQVTM and CDR2 ANQGSEA. Between the trimmed V and J ends, which lost 4 bases and 5 bases, there was a span of 7 bases.

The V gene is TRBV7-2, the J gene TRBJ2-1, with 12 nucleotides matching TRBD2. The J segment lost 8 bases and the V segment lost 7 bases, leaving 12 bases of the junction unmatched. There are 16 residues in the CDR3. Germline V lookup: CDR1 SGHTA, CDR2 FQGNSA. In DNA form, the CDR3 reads TGTGCCAGCACCACCCAGACTAGCGGGAGAGGGCATGAGCAGTTCTTC. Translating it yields CASTTQTSGRGHEQFF.

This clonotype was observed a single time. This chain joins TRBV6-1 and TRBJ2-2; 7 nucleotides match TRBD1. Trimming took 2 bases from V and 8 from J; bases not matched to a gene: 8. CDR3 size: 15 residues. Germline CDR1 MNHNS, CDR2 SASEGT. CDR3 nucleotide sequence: TGTGCCAGCAGTGAATTAGCTCCGGGACAGGGGGAGCTGTTTTTT. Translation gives CASSELAPGQGELFF.

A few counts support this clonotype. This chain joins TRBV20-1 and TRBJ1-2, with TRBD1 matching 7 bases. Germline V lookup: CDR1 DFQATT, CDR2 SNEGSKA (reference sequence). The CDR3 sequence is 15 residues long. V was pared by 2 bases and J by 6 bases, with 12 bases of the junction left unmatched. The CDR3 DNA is TGCAGTGCTAGATTTCCCTCTCGACAGGGCCATGGCTACACCTTC. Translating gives CSARFPSRQGHGYTF.

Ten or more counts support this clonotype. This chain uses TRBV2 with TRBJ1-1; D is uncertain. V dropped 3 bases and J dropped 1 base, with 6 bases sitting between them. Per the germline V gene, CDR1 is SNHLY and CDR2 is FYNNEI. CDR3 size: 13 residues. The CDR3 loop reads CASSDGANTEAFF. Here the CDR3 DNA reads TGTGCCAGCAGTGACGGTGCGAACACTGAAGCTTTCTTT.

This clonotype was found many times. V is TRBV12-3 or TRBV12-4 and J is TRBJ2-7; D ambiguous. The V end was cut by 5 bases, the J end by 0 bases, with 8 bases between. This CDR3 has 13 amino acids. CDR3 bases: TGTGCCAGCAGTGGCCGGGCCTCCTACGAGCAGTACTTC. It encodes CASSGRASYEQYF.

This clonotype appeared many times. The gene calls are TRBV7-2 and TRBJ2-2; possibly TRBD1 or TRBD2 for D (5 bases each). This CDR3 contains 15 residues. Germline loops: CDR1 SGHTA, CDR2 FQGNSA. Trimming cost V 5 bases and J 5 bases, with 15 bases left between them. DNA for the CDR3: TGTGCCAGCAGCGGGGGTTTTCCCGGAACCGGGGAGCTGTTTTTT. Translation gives CASSGGFPGTGELFF.

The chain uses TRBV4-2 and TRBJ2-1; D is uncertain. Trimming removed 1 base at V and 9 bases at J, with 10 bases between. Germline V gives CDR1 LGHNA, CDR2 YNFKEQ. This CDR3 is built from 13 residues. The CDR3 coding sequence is TGTGCCAGCAGCCAAGTCTCAGGTGCTGAGCAGTTCTTC. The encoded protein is CASSQVSGAEQFF.

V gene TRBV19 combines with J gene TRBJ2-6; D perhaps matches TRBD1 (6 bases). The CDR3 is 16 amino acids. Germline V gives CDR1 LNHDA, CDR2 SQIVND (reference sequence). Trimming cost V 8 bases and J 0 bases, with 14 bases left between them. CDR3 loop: CASLGQLNSGANVLTF. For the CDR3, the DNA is TGTGCCAGTCTAGGACAGCTAAACTCTGGGGCCAACGTCCTGACTTTC. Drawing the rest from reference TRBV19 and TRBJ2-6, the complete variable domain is DGGITQSPKYLFRKEGQNVTLSCEQNLNHDAMYWYRQDPGQGLRLIYYSQIVNDFQKGDIAEGYSVSREKKESFPLTVTSAQKNPTAFYLCASLGQLNSGANVLTFGAGSRLTVL.

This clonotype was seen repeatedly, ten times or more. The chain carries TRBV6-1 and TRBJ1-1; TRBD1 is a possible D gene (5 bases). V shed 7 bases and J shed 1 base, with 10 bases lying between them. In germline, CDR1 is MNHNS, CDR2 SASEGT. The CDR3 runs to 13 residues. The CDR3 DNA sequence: TGTGCCAGCATTCGGGACGGGAACACTGAAGCTTTCTTT. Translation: CASIRDGNTEAFF.

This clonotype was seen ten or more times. CDR3 sequence reads: CASTRDIQDTQYF. CDR3 nucleotides: TGTGCCAGCACCCGGGACATCCAAGATACGCAGTATTTT. The rearrangement links TRBV2 to TRBJ2-3; D is possibly TRBD1 (6 bases). With 7 bases removed from V and 5 bases from J, the gap between germline ends came to 13 bases. Germline V gene sequence: CDR1 SNHLY, CDR2 FYNNEI. The CDR3 totals 13 residues.

The CDR3 DNA reads TGCGCCAGCAGCTTGAATCAGGCCAATGAAAAACTGTTTTTT. Its translation: CASSLNQANEKLFF. V usage is TRBV5-1 and J usage is TRBJ1-4; no definite D call. Germline V gene lookup returns CDR1 SGHRS and CDR2 YFSETQ. This CDR3 has 14 residues. The V gene lost 1 base and the J gene lost 5 bases, with 9 bases spanning the gap.

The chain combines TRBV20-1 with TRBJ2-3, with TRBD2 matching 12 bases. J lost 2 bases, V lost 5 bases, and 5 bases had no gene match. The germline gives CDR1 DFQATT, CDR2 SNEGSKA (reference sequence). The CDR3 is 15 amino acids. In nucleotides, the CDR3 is TGCAGTGCTTTTCGGACTAGCGGGGCCACAGATACGCAGTATTTT. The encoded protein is CSAFRTSGATDTQYF.

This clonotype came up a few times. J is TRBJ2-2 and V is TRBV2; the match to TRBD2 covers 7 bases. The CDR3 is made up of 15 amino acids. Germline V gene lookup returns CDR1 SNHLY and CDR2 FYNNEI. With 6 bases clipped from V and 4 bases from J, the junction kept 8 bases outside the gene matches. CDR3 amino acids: CASRGLGRVTGELFF. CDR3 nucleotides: TGTGCCAGCAGAGGACTAGGGAGGGTCACCGGGGAGCTGTTTTTT.

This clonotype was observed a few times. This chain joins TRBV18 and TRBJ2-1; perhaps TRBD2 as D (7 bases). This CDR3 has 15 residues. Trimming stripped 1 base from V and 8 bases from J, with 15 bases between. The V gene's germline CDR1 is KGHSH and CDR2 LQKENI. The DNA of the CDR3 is TGTGCCAGCTCACCACTCTTCGGGGGGCGGGATGAGCAGTTCTTC. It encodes CASSPLFGGRDEQFF.

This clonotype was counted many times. The CDR3 DNA reads TGTGCCAGCAGCTTATTGGGCGCCGGGGAGCTGTTTTTT. Its translation: CASSLLGAGELFF. The chain has TRBV7-9 and TRBJ2-2; D gene unclear. CDR1 is SEHNR and CDR2 is FQNEAQ in the germline V gene (reference sequence). V gave up 2 bases and J gave up 6 bases, with 7 bases separating them. The CDR3 is 13 amino acids.

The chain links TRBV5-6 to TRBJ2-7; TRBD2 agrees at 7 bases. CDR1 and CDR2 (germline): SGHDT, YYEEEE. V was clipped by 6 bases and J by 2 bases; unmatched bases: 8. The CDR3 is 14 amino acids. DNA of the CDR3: TGTGCCAGCACCCCCGGCGGGAGCACCTACGAGCAGTACTTC. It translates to CASTPGGSTYEQYF.

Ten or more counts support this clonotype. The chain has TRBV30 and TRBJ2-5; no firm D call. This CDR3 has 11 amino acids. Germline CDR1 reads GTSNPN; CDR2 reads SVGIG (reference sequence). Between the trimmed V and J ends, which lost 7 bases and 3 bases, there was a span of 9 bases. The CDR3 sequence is CASTHEETQYF. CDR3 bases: TGTGCCTCCACGCACGAAGAGACCCAGTACTTC.

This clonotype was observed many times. The CDR3 loop reads CASSLGGRGTDTQYF. The CDR3 coding sequence is TGTGCCAGCAGCTTAGGCGGGAGAGGCACAGATACGCAGTATTTT. V gene TRBV28 combines with J gene TRBJ2-3, with 7 bases that match TRBD2. Germline CDR1 and CDR2: MDHEN and SYDVKM. The J segment lost 1 base and the V segment lost 6 bases, leaving 7 bases of the junction unmatched. The CDR3 contains 15 residues.

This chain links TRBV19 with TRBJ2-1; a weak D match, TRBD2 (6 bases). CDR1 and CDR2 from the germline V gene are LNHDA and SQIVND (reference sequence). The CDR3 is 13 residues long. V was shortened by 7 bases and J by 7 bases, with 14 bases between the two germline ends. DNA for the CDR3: TGTGCCAGTACCTCCTCGGGAGCGAATGAGCAGTTCTTC. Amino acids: CASTSSGANEQFF.

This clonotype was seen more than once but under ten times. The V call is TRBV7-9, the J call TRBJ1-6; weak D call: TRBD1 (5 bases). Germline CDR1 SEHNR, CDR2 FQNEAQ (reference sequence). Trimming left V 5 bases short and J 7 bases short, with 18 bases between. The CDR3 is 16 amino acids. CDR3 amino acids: CASSRKGGGSNSPLHF. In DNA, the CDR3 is TGTGCCAGCAGCCGTAAGGGTGGGGGAAGCAATTCACCCCTCCACTTT.

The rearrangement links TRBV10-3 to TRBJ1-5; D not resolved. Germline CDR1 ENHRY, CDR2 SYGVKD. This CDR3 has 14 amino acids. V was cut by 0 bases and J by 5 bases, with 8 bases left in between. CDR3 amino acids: CAISESIRDQPQHF. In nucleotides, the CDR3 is TGTGCCATCAGTGAGTCCATTCGAGATCAGCCCCAGCATTTT.

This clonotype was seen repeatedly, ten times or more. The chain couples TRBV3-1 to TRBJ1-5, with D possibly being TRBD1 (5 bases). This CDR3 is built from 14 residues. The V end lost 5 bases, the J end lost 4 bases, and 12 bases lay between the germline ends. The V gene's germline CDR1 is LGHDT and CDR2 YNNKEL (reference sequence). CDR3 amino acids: CASSYGGGNQPQHF. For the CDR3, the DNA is TGTGCCAGCAGCTATGGGGGGGGGAATCAGCCCCAGCATTTT.

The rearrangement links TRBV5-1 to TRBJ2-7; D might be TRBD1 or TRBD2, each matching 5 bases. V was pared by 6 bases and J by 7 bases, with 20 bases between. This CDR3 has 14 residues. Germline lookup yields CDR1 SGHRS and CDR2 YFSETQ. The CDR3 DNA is TGCGCCAGCAACCGCGGGTCAACCTCAGGGGAGCAGTACTTC. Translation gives CASNRGSTSGEQYF.

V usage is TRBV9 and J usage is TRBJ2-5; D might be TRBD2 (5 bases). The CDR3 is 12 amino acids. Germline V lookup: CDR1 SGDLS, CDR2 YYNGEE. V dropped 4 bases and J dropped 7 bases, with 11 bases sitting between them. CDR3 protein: CASSPSAGTQYF. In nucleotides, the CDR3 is TGTGCCAGCAGCCCGTCGGCGGGGACCCAGTACTTC.

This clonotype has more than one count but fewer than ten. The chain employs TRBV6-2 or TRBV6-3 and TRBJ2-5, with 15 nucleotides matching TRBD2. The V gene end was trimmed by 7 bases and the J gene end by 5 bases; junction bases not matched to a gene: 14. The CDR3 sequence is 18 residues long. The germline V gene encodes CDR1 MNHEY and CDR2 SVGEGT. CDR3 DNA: TGTGCCAGCACTTGGACTAGCGGGGGGGCGGATGTGGTGGAGACCCAGTACTTC. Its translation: CASTWTSGGADVVETQYF.

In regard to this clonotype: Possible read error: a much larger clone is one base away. The CDR3 loop reads CASSTGTARETQYF. The CDR3 region has the DNA TGTGCCAGCTCAACCGGGACGGCCCGAGAGACCCAGTACTTC. The V call is TRBV7-2, the J call TRBJ2-5; perhaps D is TRBD1 or TRBD2 (5 bases each). Trimming stripped 8 bases from V and 4 bases from J, with 17 bases between. The germline gives CDR1 SGHTA, CDR2 FQGNSA. The CDR3 length is 14 residues.

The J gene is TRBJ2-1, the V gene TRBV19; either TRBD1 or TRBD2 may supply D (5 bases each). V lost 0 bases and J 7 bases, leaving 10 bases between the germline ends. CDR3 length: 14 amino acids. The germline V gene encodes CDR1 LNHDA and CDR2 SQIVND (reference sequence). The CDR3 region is CASSIEHEGNEQFF. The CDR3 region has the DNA TGTGCCAGTAGTATAGAACACGAGGGGAATGAGCAGTTCTTC.

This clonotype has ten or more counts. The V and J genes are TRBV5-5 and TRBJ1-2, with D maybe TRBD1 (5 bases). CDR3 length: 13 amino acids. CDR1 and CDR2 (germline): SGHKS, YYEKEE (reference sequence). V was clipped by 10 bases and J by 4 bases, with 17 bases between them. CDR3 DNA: TGTGCCTCCAACCAGGGAACTGTCTATGGCTACACCTTC. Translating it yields CASNQGTVYGYTF.